This T cell receptor (beta chain) was captured by sequencing in a study of human T cells and chemical hapten exposure (dated by TCRdb to about 2021). About the study as a whole: For sensitization, 2% DPC in acetone was applied to a roughly 2 cm by roughly 2 cm area of upper inner arm skin. Weekly therapeutic DPC doses were additionally applied to the scalp of patients throughout the roughly 25-week study period. Blood samples were taken from patients before sensitization (week 0) and then at 2, 6 and about 24 weeks after DPC sensitization. Most of the patients in the cohort were female, and the cohort covered alopecia areata with under or over 50% scalp involvement, alopecia totalis and alopecia universalis. Libraries were combined into a pool for sequencing, and differences in TCR yield between samples came mainly from small differences in library volumes within the pool. Peripheral blood TCR repertoire changes were tracked in vivo in alopecia patients during primary and secondary sensitization to the hapten diphenylcyclopropenone (DPC). Some 29 alopecia patients provided blood for TCR sequencing at one to four time points (pre-sensitization, 2, 6 and 24 weeks). Patch testing on the upper back used Finn chambers containing 0.01% DPC, with scoring done after 6 days according to International Contact Dermatitis Research Group standards.

This clonotype has only a few counts. Its target antigen remains unknown. The input lacks base qualities; no much larger clone sits a single base away. V and J are truncated by 8 bases and 6 bases respectively, leaving an intervening sequence of 17 bases. Sequences MNHEY (CDR1) and SVGAGI (CDR2) are obtained from the germline V gene. CDR3 length: 14 amino acids, cysteine to phenylalanine. Here the CDR3 DNA is all that survives: 42 bases in frame from base 1. The intended sense of this specimen's time point label: patch test 1, 2 weeks after DPC sensitization. What this sample's treatment or condition label stands for: therapeutic diphenylcyclopropenone sensitization with weekly scalp DPC. Blood at each patch-test visit was drawn before the patch test was applied. Patients were considered eligible if aged 18 to 70, diagnosed with alopecia and deemed suitable for DPC therapy, and patients were excluded if pregnant. Total RNA was isolated from unfractionated whole blood collected in Tempus Blood RNA tubes.

Libraries were constructed by RACE. The sequencing machine was a NextSeq 500. During library preparation, unique molecular identifiers were attached to individual cDNA molecules so that TCRs could be counted quantitatively and reproducibly. For every blood RNA sample, sequencing covered both the TCR alpha and TCR beta chains. Concerning the study's data processing: Samples had a median of roughly 99,000 TCRs, with a range from roughly 23,224 to 700,000. V, J and CDR3 annotation of the TCR reads was carried out using the Decombinator software suite. To make PS versus PT1 abundance plots, every sample was subsampled to the same number of TCRs (28,000). TCRs were defined as expanded if absent before sensitization and observed at least eight times at the 2-week time point. TCRdb ran its own pipeline on the public reads, namely fastp trimming at Q25 and MiXCR clone calling, and kept in-frame beta chains. Each entry is one CDR3 protein sequence, shown with its most common DNA and genes. The V and J calls here are based on TCRdb, not the publication. The sample table shows around 380,000 distinct CDR3 sequences, and approximately 5.1% are seen once. The ten largest clonotypes hold approximately 2.3% of the sample.

Overall study outcomes, separate from this receptor: DPC sensitization did not change how many TCRs were above 1 in 1000 frequency, and no evidence was found of alterations in global repertoire structure. Because every patient had alopecia, a presumed autoimmune disease, the patients' immune response might differ from that of healthy individuals. Expanded TCRs formed significantly more large CDR3 similarity clusters than pre-sensitization or healthy control sets, consistent with antigen-driven responses. A positive correlation was found between the number of PT1 expanded TCRs and patch test score, with significance reached at thresholds 8, 16 and 32 but not 4. Repeated subsampling changed both the strength of the expansion versus patch-test correlation and the threshold at which that correlation became significant.

Recombination connected TRBV6-5 to TRBJ2-1; the D call is possibly TRBD1 or TRBD2, each sharing 6 bases. The specimen was whole blood, collected in connection with sensitization to the hapten diphenylcyclopropenone (DPC). This TCR came from a woman aged 50 to 60 with alopecia areata. Some clones in this sample may be carry-over from other donors' samples. This receptor carries the CDR3 CASAGGIGGNEQFF. The DNA is as follows: TGTGCCAGCGCCGGAGGGATAGGGGGCAATGAGCAGTTCTTC.